Each of the 12 T cell receptor beta chains below was sequenced from the same sample in a study of tumor and adjacent non-tumor tissue in lung cancer (dated 2018 in TCRdb). The protocol used for the library was multiplex PCR. These reads were obtained on an Illumina HiSeq 2500. TCRbeta libraries were built by three rounds of nested PCR using primers (Table S4), following protocols modified from ARM-PCR. The raw public reads went through TCRdb reprocessing: fastp at Q25, MiXCR clone calling, in-frame beta chains kept. One record per CDR3 amino acid sequence lists the most common genes and DNA. The sample contains approximately 80,000 distinct CDR3 sequences, about 82% of them found a single time. About 54% of the sample is in the top ten clones. RNA was isolated from bulk, unsorted tissue, and RNA quality was assessed with a NanoDrop ND-1000 and an Agilent 2100. The normal lung samples consisted of distant non-tumor tissue collected more than 3 cm from the tumor edge.

Sample: distant non-tumor lung tissue. The receptors shown here come from a man between 60 and 75 years old with non-small cell lung cancer.

This clonotype is termed medium-sized. This chain uses TRBV20-1 with TRBJ1-3; tentative D call: TRBD1 (5 bases). Between the trimmed V and J ends, which lost 7 bases and 8 bases, there was a span of 12 bases. The CDR3 length is 11 residues. In germline, CDR1 is DFQATT, CDR2 SNEGSKA (reference sequence). The CDR3 sequence: CSVRVFDTIYF. In DNA form, the CDR3 reads TGCAGTGTCAGGGTTTTTGACACCATATATTTT.

About this clonotype: This CDR3 is missing its conserved last phenylalanine or tryptophan, likely due to a read error. The chain uses TRBV11-3 and TRBJ2-2, with TRBD2 identical over 11 bases. This CDR3 contains 14 residues. The germline V gene has CDR1 SGHNT and CDR2 YENEEA. This CDR3 is CTGNLAGGTGELFH. DNA for the CDR3: TGTACCGGCAACCTAGCGGGGGGCACCGGGGAGCTGTTTCAT.

Remarks on this clonotype: One junction end disagrees with the germline gene, perhaps due to a read error. The genes are TRBV11-3 and TRBJ2-7; D gene ambiguous. This CDR3 contains 13 residues. Germline V CDR1 and CDR2: SGHNT, YENEEA. CDR3 nucleotide sequence: TGTGCCAGCAGCTTCGACGTGACCTACGATCAGTACTTC. Protein: CASSFDVTYDQYF.

This clonotype was counted ten times or more. CDR3 in amino acids: CASSGLAMYQETQYF. The CDR3 DNA follows: TGTGCCAGCAGCGGACTAGCGATGTACCAAGAGACCCAGTACTTC. V usage is TRBV5-5 and J usage is TRBJ2-5; 9 bases map to TRBD2. This CDR3 region has 15 residues. The germline CDR1 and CDR2 sequences are SGHKS and YYEKEE (reference sequence). V lost 4 bases, J lost 0 bases, and 4 bases stayed unmatched.

With respect to this clonotype: One end of the junction varies from germline; a read error may be responsible. The V call is TRBV6-1, the J call TRBJ1-5; unclear D gene. The V gene's germline CDR1 is MNHNS and CDR2 SASEGT. The CDR3 is made up of 13 amino acids. CDR3 loop: CDSSATLYGPQHF. CDR3 nucleotides: TGTGACAGCAGTGCTACACTTTACGGGCCCCAGCATTTT.

Worth noting for this clonotype: The junction and the germline gene differ at one end; a read error may be behind it. V gene TRBV20-1 combines with J gene TRBJ2-7; 13 positions match TRBD2. This CDR3 comprises 16 residues. Germline CDR1 reads DFQATT; CDR2 reads SNEGSKA (reference sequence). CDR3 protein: CSARDGTSGTIYEQHF. The CDR3, as DNA: TGCAGTGCTAGAGACGGGACTAGCGGGACGATCTACGAGCAGCACTTC.

As to this clonotype: Mismatch with germline at one junction end may stem from a read error. The gene calls are TRBV29-1 and TRBJ1-1; no clear D. The CDR3 has 12 residues. Germline CDR1 SQVTM, CDR2 ANQGSEA. The CDR3 loop reads CSAQVGETEPFF. CDR3 in DNA: TGCAGCGCCCAAGTGGGAGAAACTGAACCTTTCTTT.

The CDR3: CASISTREENQYF. In DNA form, the CDR3 reads TGTGCCAGCATCTCTACAAGGGAAGAGAATCAGTACTTC. The gene calls are TRBV11-2 and TRBJ2-5; unclear D gene. This CDR3 comprises 13 residues. From germline, CDR1 is SGHAT and CDR2 FQNNGV. Trimming cost V 7 bases and J 11 bases, with 20 bases left between them.

At least ten counts were recorded for this clonotype. V gene TRBV4-2 combines with J gene TRBJ2-1; D is possibly TRBD1 (6 bases). Germline CDR1 is LGHNA and CDR2 is YNFKEQ. V was shortened by 0 bases and J by 8 bases, with 11 bases between the two germline ends. The CDR3 has 14 amino acids. CDR3 in DNA: TGTGCCAGCAGCCAAGACTATGGGGGCTATGAGCAGTTCTTC. Protein product: CASSQDYGGYEQFF.

This clonotype showed up just a few times. A much more abundant neighbour one base away suggests this may be a read error. The genes are TRBV20-1 and TRBJ1-1; D perhaps matches TRBD1 (6 bases). Per the germline V gene, CDR1 is DFQATT and CDR2 is SNEGSKA (reference sequence). Between the trimmed V and J ends, which lost 7 bases and 11 bases, there was a span of 29 bases. The CDR3 is made up of 15 amino acids. CDR3 in amino acids: CSDFKTGGGGWSAFF. In nucleotides, the CDR3 is TGCAGTGATTTCAAGACAGGAGGAGGGGGTTGGTCGGCTTTCTTT.

At least ten counts were recorded for this clonotype. The chain recombines TRBV6-1 with TRBJ1-6; D is uncertain. Germline V lookup: CDR1 MNHNS, CDR2 SASEGT. This CDR3 is built from 15 residues. Trimming removed 3 bases from V and 7 bases from J, with 13 bases in between. The DNA of the CDR3 is TGTGCCAGCAGTGAGAGGGAGGCGGGGAATTCACCCCTCCACTTT. Residues: CASSEREAGNSPLHF.

A note on this clonotype: Its ends do not fully match the called genes, so a read error is possible. The chain carries TRBV20-1 and TRBJ1-6; no clear D gene. Germline-derived CDR1 and CDR2 are DFQATT and SNEGSKA (reference sequence). The CDR3 is made up of 13 amino acids. The CDR3 DNA reads TGCAGTACTAGAGATTCTTATGAGAACCCCCTCCATTTT. It codes for CSTRDSYENPLHF.